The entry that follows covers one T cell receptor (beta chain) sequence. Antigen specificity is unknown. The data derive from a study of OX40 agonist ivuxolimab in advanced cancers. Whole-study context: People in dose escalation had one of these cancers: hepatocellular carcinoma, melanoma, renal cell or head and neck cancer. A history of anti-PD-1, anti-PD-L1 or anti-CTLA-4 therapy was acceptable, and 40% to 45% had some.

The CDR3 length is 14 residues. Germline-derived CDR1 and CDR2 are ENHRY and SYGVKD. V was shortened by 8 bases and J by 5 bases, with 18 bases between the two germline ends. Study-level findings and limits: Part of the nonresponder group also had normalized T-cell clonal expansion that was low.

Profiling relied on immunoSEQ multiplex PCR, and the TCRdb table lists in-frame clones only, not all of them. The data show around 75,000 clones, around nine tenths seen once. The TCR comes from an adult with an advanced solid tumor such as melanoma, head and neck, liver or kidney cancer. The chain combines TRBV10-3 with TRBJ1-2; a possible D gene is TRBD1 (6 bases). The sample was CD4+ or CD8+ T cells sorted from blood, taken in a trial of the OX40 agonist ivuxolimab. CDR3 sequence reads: CAISGGRVPYGYTF. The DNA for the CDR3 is TGTGCCATCTCGGGGGGGCGGGTTCCGTATGGCTACACCTTC.